A selection of T cell receptor beta chains follows, all from one sample in a study of CD8 T cells in Susac syndrome. Each CDR3 protein gets one entry after TCRdb re-called the immunoSEQ multiplex PCR reads with MiXCR. The data hold fewer than 350,000 distinct CDR3 sequences, with under 95% observed a single time. The specimen sequenced was CD4+ T cells from PBMCs. Every receptor here comes from a human donor with multiple sclerosis. CDR3s include the opening cysteine and the closing phenylalanine or tryptophan. The order of the fields is J gene, clone size, D gene, V gene, CDR3 protein, CDR3 DNA. D genes are given only for firm matches. Clone size is given for some rows only: seen once, a few or many times, or a class if the clone is expanded.

TRBJ2-2 NA NA TRBV2 CASSVNTPNTGELFF TGTGCCAGCAGTGTGAACACCCCGAACACCGGGGAGCTGTTTTTT
TRBJ1-1 NA NA TRBV28 CASSLYQGHTEAFF TGTGCCAGCAGTTTATACCAGGGTCACACTGAAGCTTTCTTT
TRBJ2-4 NA TRBD2 TRBV6-1 CASRLAGGSKNIQYF TGTGCCAGCAGATTAGCGGGGGGGTCCAAAAACATTCAGTACTTC
TRBJ2-2 NA NA TRBV5-1 CASSWTDTNTGELFF TGCGCCAGCAGCTGGACGGACACGAACACCGGGGAGCTGTTTTTT
TRBJ1-4 NA NA TRBV12-3/TRBV12-4 CASSFGFPRGTGEKLFF TGTGCCAGCAGTTTTGGGTTTCCTCGGGGAACAGGTGAAAAACTGTTTTTT
TRBJ1-3 NA NA TRBV27 CASSFSAGNTIYF TGTGCCAGCAGTTTCTCCGCAGGAAACACCATATATTTT
TRBJ2-1 NA NA TRBV11-3 CASSLGIKRDYNEQFF TGTGCCAGCAGCTTAGGTATTAAGAGGGATTACAATGAGCAGTTCTTC
TRBJ1-1 NA NA TRBV7-9 CASGRNTEAFF TGTGCCAGTGGTCGGAACACTGAAGCTTTCTTT
TRBJ1-3 NA NA TRBV29-1 CSVEGWGNTIYF TGCAGCGTGGAGGGCTGGGGAAACACCATATATTTT
TRBJ2-2 NA NA TRBV6-5 CASSRPPTGELFF TGTGCCAGCAGCCGCCCCCCCACCGGGGAGCTGTTTTTT
TRBJ1-1 NA NA TRBV12-3/TRBV12-4 CASRGTVTTEAFF TGTGCCAGCAGGGGTACAGTGACCACTGAAGCTTTCTTT
TRBJ2-1 NA NA TRBV29-1 CSAYRTASNEQFF TGCAGTGCCTACCGGACAGCATCGAATGAGCAGTTCTTC
TRBJ2-4 NA NA TRBV4-3 CASSQDRSGGKNIQYF TGCGCCAGCAGCCAAGACAGGTCAGGCGGCAAAAACATTCAGTACTTC
TRBJ2-5 few NA TRBV29-1 CSVEVSGLQTQYF TGCAGCGTTGAAGTTTCAGGTCTTCAGACCCAGTACTTC
TRBJ2-3 NA NA TRBV12-3/TRBV12-4 CASSPTVGTTHKHTQYF TGTGCCAGCAGTCCGACAGTAGGAACAACACACAAGCATACGCAGTATTTT
TRBJ1-1 NA NA TRBV12-3/TRBV12-4 CASSPWRARGAFF TGTGCCAGCAGTCCTTGGAGGGCTCGGGGCGCTTTCTTT
TRBJ2-1 NA NA TRBV7-6 CASSLIPDEQFF TGTGCCAGCAGCTTAATCCCGGATGAGCAGTTCTTC
TRBJ2-1 NA NA TRBV6-7 CASTPGRGDSYNEQFF TGTGCCAGCACCCCGGGACGTGGCGACTCCTACAATGAGCAGTTCTTC
TRBJ1-5 once NA TRBV6-2/TRBV6-3 CASQIGRFWGNQPQHF TGTGCCAGCCAGATCGGACGTTTTTGGGGCAATCAGCCCCAGCATTTT
TRBJ2-5 once NA TRBV5-1 CASSRDSSSETQYF TGCGCCAGCAGCCGGGACTCTTCCAGTGAGACCCAGTACTTC
TRBJ1-2 NA NA TRBV29-1 CSVVSSYGYTF TGCAGCGTTGTAAGCTCCTATGGCTACACCTTC
TRBJ1-6 NA NA TRBV30 CAWAAGQLGSPLHF TGTGCCTGGGCCGCCGGACAGCTAGGTTCACCCCTCCACTTT
TRBJ2-5 NA NA TRBV2 CASSETGVGETQYF TGTGCCAGCAGTGAGACTGGGGTTGGGGAGACCCAGTACTTC
TRBJ2-5 NA NA TRBV7-2 CASSLVFDRTETQYF TGTGCCAGCAGCTTAGTTTTCGACAGGACAGAGACCCAGTACTTC
TRBJ1-1 NA NA TRBV12-3/TRBV12-4 CASSLRGDTEAFF TGTGCCAGCAGTTTGAGGGGGGACACTGAAGCTTTCTTT
TRBJ2-7 NA TRBD1 TRBV12-3/TRBV12-4 CASRATPGQPKQYF TGTGCCAGCAGGGCGACTCCGGGACAGCCCAAGCAGTACTTC
TRBJ1-1 NA NA TRBV28 CASSATATGMNTEAFF TGTGCCAGCAGTGCTACGGCCACAGGGATGAACACTGAAGCTTTCTTT
TRBJ2-5 NA NA TRBV27 CASSLTTGGLETQYF TGTGCCAGCAGTTTAACGACAGGAGGACTAGAGACCCAGTACTTC
TRBJ2-7 NA TRBD1 TRBV25-1 CASSEYGRGRSYEQYF TGTGCCAGCAGTGAATATGGCAGGGGGCGATCCTACGAGCAGTACTTC
TRBJ2-5 NA NA TRBV5-1 CASSLGRASKTETQYF TGCGCCAGCAGCTTGGGGAGGGCTAGCAAAACGGAGACCCAGTACTTC
TRBJ2-7 NA NA TRBV7-2 CASSLQDLYEQYF TGTGCCAGCAGCTTGCAGGATCTCTACGAGCAGTACTTC
TRBJ2-2 NA NA TRBV4-1 CASSQREYTGELFF TGCGCCAGCAGCCAAAGGGAGTACACCGGGGAGCTGTTTTTT
TRBJ2-5 NA TRBD1 TRBV5-1 CASSTTLGQAQETQYF TGCGCCAGCAGCACTACCTTGGGACAGGCCCAAGAGACCCAGTACTTC
TRBJ1-2 few NA TRBV4-1 CASSQDPAALYGYTF TGCGCCAGCAGCCAAGATCCGGCGGCCCTCTATGGCTACACCTTC
TRBJ2-3 NA NA TRBV29-1 CSVEGSPAPGDTQYF TGCAGCGTTGAGGGGAGCCCGGCCCCCGGGGATACGCAGTATTTT
TRBJ2-7 NA TRBD1 TRBV12-3/TRBV12-4 CASSSWDSGVYEQYF TGTGCCAGCAGTTCCTGGGACAGTGGGGTCTACGAGCAGTACTTC